This T cell receptor beta chain was observed in a study of blood T cell repertoires in COVID-19. Study overall: Donors in the United States, Italy and Spain gave samples during acute or convalescent COVID-19. PBMCs, B-cell-depleted T cells, or T cells provided the cDNA or gDNA that made up the material.

The CDR3 is 14 amino acids. From germline, CDR1 is MDHEN and CDR2 SYDVKM. V was shortened by 6 bases and J by 8 bases, with 14 bases between the two germline ends. Per the original methods: By means of reference gene primer amplification, nucleated cell counts were estimated. TCRdb keeps only in-frame clones here, not all; method: immunoSEQ multiplex PCR. The V and J calls and clone size are taken from that table; D and trimming were inferred from the DNA. The sample comprises 45,000 to 55,000 clones, roughly 70% of which are singletons, and approximately 9% rests with the top ten. This TCR was sampled from a woman between 65 and 79 years old with acute or convalescent COVID-19. Sequenced sample: peripheral blood. The chain employs TRBV28 and TRBJ2-6; D may be TRBD2 (6 bases). In nucleotides, the CDR3 is TGTGCCAGCAGCGGGGGTGGAGGACCCAACGTCCTGACTTTC. Protein: CASSGGGGPNVLTF. The complete variable domain, with remaining parts taken from reference TRBV28 and TRBJ2-6, reads DVKVTQSSRYLVKRTGEKVFLECVQDMDHENMFWYRQDPGLGLRLIYFSYDVKMKEKGDIPEGYSVSREKKERFSLILESASTNQTSMYLCASSGGGGPNVLTFGAGSRLTVL.